This TCR beta chain is drawn from a study of CD8+ T cells in alopecia areata. Extraction of RNA preceded its reverse transcription into cDNA, which served as the sequencing template. The protocol was immunoSEQ multiplex PCR, while the TCRdb copy is restricted to in-frame clones and leaves out a portion. This table has 150,000 to 200,000 clones, roughly 66% appearing once. The length of the CDR3 is 18 residues. Germline V gene sequence: CDR1 SGHNT, CDR2 YYREEE (reference sequence). The V gene lost 2 bases and the J gene lost 7 bases, with 22 bases spanning the gap. Sequencing was performed on CD8+ T cells sorted from blood, taken at week 0. This chain uses TRBV5-4 with TRBJ1-6; D might be TRBD1 (5 bases). The TCR sequence derives from a human donor with alopecia areata. The CDR3 reads CASSFETPRDGSNSPLHF. CDR3 in DNA: TGTGCCAGCAGCTTCGAGACCCCGCGGGACGGATCGAATTCACCCCTCCACTTT.